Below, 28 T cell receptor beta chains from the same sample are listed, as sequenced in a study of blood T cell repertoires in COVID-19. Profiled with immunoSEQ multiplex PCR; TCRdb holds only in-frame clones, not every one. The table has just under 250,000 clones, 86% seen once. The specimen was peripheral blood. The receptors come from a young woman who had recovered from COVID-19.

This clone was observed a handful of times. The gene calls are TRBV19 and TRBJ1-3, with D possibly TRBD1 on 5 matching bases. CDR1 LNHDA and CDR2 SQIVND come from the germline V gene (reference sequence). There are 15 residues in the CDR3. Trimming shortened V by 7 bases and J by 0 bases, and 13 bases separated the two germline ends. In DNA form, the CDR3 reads TGTGCCAGTATAGGGACTGACCGCTCTGGAAACACCATATATTTT. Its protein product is CASIGTDRSGNTIYF.

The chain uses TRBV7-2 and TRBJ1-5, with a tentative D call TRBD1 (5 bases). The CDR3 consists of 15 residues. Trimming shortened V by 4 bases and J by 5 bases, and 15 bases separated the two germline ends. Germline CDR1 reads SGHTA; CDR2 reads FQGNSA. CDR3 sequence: CASSSRGGTDQPQHF. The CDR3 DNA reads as TGTGCCAGCAGCTCTCGTGGGGGGACGGATCAGCCCCAGCATTTT.

CDR3 amino acids: CATSRDPTYNEQFF. The CDR3 DNA follows: TGTGCCACCAGCAGAGATCCGACATACAATGAGCAGTTCTTC. This chain connects TRBV15 to TRBJ2-1, with no clear D. The CDR3 length is 14 residues. CDR1 is LNHNV, CDR2 YYDKDF, per germline (reference sequence). V lost 0 bases and J 4 bases, leaving 7 bases between the germline ends.

CDR3: CASSFTGLWPQHF. CDR3 DNA: TGTGCCAGCAGTTTTACAGGTCTTTGGCCCCAGCATTTT. The chain employs TRBV27 and TRBJ1-5, with D perhaps matching TRBD1 (5 bases). The CDR3 extends over 13 amino acids. Trimming left V 3 bases short and J 9 bases short, with 12 bases between. The germline CDR1 and CDR2 sequences are MNHEY and SMNVEV (reference sequence).

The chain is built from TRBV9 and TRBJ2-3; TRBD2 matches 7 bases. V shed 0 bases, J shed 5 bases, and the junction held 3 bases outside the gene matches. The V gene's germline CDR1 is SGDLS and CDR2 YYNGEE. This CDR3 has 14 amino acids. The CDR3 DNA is TGTGCCAGCAGCGTAGCGGGGGGAGGAGATACGCAGTATTTT. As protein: CASSVAGGGDTQYF.

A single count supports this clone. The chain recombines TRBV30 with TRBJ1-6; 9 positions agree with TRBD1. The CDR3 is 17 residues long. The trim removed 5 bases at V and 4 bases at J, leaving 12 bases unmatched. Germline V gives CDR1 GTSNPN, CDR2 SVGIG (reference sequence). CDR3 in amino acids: CAWGLGGQGLYNSPLHF. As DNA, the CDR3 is TGTGCCTGGGGACTCGGGGGACAGGGCCTTTATAATTCACCCCTCCACTTT.

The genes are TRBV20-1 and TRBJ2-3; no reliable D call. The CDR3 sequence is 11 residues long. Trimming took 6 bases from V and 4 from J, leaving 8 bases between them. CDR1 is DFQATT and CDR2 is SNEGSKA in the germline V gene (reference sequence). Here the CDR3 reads CSAEVADTQYF. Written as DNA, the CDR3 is TGCAGTGCAGAGGTGGCAGATACGCAGTATTTT.

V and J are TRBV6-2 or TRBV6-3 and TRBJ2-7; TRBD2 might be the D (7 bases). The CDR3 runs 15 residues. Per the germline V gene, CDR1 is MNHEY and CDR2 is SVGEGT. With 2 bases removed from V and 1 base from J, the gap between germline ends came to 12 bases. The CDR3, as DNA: TGTGCCAGCAGTTACACGGGGGGCCAATCCTACGAGCAGTACTTC. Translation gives CASSYTGGQSYEQYF.

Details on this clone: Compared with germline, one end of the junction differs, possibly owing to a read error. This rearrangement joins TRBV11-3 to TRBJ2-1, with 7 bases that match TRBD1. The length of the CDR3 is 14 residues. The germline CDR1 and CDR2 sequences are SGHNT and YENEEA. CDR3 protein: CASSLEGQYNEQFF. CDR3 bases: TGTGCCAGCAGCCTAGAGGGACAGTACAATGAGCAGTTCTTC. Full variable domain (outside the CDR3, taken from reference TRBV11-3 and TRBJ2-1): EAGVVQSPRYKIIEKKQPVAFWCNPISGHNTLYWYLQNLGQGPELLIRYENEEAVDDSQLPKDRFSAERLKGVDSTLKIQPAELGDSAVYLCASSLEGQYNEQFFGPGTRLTVL.

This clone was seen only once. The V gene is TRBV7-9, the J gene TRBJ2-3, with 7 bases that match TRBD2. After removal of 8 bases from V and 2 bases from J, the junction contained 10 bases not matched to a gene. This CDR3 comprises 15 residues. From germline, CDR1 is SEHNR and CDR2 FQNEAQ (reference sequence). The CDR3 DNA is TGTGCCAGCGTTCCACAGCGGGATCCCACAGATACGCAGTATTTT. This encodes CASVPQRDPTDTQYF.

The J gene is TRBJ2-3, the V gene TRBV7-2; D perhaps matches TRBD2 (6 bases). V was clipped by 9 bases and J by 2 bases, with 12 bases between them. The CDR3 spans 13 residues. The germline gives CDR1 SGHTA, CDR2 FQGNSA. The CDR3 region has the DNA TGTGCCAGTTCGGGACTTTTCACAGATACGCAGTATTTT. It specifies CASSGLFTDTQYF.

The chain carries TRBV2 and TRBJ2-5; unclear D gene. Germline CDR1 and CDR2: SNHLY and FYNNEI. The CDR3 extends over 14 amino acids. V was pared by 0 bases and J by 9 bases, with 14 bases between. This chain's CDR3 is CASSEAWRPGSQYF. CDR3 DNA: TGTGCCAGCAGTGAAGCTTGGCGCCCAGGATCCCAGTACTTC.

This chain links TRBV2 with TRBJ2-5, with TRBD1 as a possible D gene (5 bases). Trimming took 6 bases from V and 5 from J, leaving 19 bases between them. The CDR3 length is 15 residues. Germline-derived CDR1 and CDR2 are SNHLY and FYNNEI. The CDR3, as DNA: TGTGCCAGCAGGACTCTAGGGGTCCCCGGGGAGACCCAGTACTTC. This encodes CASRTLGVPGETQYF. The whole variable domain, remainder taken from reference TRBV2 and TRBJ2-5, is EPEVTQTPSHQVTQMGQEVILRCVPISNHLYFYWYRQILGQKVEFLVSFYNNEISEKSEIFDDQFSVERPDGSNFTLKIRSTKLEDSAMYFCASRTLGVPGETQYFGPGTRLLVL.

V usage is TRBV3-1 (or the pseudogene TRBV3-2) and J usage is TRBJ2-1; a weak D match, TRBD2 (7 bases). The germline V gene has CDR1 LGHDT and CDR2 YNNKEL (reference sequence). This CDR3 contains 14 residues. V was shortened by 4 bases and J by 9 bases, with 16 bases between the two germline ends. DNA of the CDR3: TGTGCCAGCAGCCTCTCTACAGGGAGGGGTGAGCAGTTCTTC. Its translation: CASSLSTGRGEQFF.

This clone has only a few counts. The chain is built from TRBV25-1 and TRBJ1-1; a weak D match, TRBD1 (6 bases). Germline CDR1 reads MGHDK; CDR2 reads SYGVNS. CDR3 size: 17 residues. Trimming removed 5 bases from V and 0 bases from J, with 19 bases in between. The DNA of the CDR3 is TGTGCCAGCAGTCCGACAGGACGACATGCCATGAACACTGAAGCTTTCTTT. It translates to CASSPTGRHAMNTEAFF.

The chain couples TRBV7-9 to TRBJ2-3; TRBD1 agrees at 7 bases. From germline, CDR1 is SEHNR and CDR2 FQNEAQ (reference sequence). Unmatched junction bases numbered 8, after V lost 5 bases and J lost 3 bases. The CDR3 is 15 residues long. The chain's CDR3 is CASSTPDRETDTQYF. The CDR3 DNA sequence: TGTGCCAGCAGCACACCTGACAGGGAGACAGATACGCAGTATTTT.

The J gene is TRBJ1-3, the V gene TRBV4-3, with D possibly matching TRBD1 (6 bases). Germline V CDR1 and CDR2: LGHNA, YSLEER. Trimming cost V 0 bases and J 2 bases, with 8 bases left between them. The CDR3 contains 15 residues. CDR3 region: CASSQDNRAGNTIYF. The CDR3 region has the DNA TGCGCCAGCAGCCAAGATAACAGGGCTGGAAACACCATATATTTT.

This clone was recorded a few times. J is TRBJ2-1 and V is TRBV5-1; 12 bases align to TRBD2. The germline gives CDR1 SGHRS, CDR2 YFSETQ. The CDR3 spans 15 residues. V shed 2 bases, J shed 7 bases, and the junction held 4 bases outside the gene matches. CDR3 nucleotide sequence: TGCGCCAGCAGCTTACTAGCGGGGGGCGGGAATGAGCAGTTCTTC. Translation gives CASSLLAGGGNEQFF.

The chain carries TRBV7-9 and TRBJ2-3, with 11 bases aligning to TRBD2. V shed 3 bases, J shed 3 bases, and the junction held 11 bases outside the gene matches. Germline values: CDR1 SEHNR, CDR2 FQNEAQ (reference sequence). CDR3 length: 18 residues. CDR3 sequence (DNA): TGTGCCAGCAGCTTCCCGATGACGGGACTAGCGGTGACAGATACGCAGTATTTT. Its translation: CASSFPMTGLAVTDTQYF.

CDR3 residues: CSASEDRDHGYTF. The CDR3 bases are TGCAGTGCTAGTGAGGACAGGGACCATGGCTACACCTTC. The rearrangement uses TRBV20-1 and TRBJ1-2, with 8 bases that match TRBD1. CDR1 and CDR2 (germline): DFQATT, SNEGSKA (reference sequence). With 3 bases clipped from V and 6 bases from J, the junction kept 6 bases outside the gene matches. The CDR3 is 13 residues long.

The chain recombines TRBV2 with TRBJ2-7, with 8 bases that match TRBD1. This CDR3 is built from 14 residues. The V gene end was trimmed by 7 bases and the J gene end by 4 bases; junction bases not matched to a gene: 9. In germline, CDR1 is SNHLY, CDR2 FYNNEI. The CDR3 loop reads CASTPGQGGYEQYF. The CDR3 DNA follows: TGTGCCAGCACCCCAGGACAGGGCGGGTACGAGCAGTACTTC. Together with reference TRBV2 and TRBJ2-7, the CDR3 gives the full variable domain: EPEVTQTPSHQVTQMGQEVILRCVPISNHLYFYWYRQILGQKVEFLVSFYNNEISEKSEIFDDQFSVERPDGSNFTLKIRSTKLEDSAMYFCASTPGQGGYEQYFGPGTRLTVT.

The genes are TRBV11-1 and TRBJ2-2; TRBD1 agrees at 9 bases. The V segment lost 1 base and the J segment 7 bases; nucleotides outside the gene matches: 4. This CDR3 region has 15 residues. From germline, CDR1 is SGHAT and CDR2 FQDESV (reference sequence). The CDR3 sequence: CASSLGGTGIGELFF. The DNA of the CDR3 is TGTGCCAGCAGCTTAGGTGGGACAGGGATCGGGGAGCTGTTTTTT.

The CDR3 DNA reads TGTGCCAGCAGCCCCAGACTAGCTGATACGCAGTATTTT. This sequence encodes CASSPRLADTQYF. The chain combines TRBV14 with TRBJ2-3; 7 nucleotides line up with TRBD2. V lost 4 bases to trimming and J lost 6 bases; unmatched junction nucleotides: 4. This CDR3 has 13 amino acids. Germline V CDR1 and CDR2: SGHDN, FVKESK. Together with reference TRBV14 and TRBJ2-3, the CDR3 gives the full variable domain: EAGVTQFPSHSVIEKGQTVTLRCDPISGHDNLYWYRRVMGKEIKFLLHFVKESKQDESGMPNNRFLAERTGGTYSTLKVQPAELEDSGVYFCASSPRLADTQYFGPGTRLTVL.

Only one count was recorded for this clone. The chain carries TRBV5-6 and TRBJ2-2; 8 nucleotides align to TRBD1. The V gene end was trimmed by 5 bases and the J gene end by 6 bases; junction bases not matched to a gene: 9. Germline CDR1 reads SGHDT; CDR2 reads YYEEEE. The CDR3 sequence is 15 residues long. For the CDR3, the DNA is TGTGCCAGCAGACGTGGCTCAGGGGGCTCCGGGGAGCTGTTTTTT. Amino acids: CASRRGSGGSGELFF.

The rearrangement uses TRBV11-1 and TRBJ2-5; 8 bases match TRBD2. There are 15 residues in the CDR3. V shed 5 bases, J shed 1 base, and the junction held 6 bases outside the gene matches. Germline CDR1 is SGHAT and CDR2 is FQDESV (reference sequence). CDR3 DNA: TGTGCCAGCAGCCCGGGAGGGGGGACCCAAGAGACCCAGTACTTC. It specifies CASSPGGGTQETQYF.

The CDR3 loop is CASSEQGTNYGYTF. For the CDR3, the DNA is TGTGCCAGCAGCGAGCAGGGGACTAACTATGGCTACACCTTC. The chain has TRBV6-2 or TRBV6-3 and TRBJ1-2; a possible D gene is TRBD1 (6 bases). Germline CDR1 and CDR2: MNHEY and SVGEGT. This CDR3 comprises 14 residues. V dropped 6 bases and J dropped 0 bases, with 11 bases sitting between them.

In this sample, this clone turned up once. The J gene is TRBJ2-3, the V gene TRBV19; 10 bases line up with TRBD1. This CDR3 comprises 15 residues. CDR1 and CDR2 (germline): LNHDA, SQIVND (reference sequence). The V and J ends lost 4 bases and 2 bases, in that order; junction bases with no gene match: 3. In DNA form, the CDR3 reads TGTGCCAGTAGTACCGGGACAGGGGTCACAGATACGCAGTATTTT. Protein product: CASSTGTGVTDTQYF.

CDR3 nucleotides: TGCGCCAGCAGCCATGGAGGAGCCAATGAGCAGTTCTTC. It is translated as CASSHGGANEQFF. The V gene is TRBV4-3, the J gene TRBJ2-1; tentatively, D is TRBD2 (5 bases). The length of the CDR3 is 13 residues. Germline CDR1 and CDR2: LGHNA and YSLEER. V was cut by 3 bases and J by 6 bases, with 9 bases left in between.